The 27 T cell receptor beta chains listed next were all sequenced from one sample in a study of shared clonotypes between healthy human individuals. The table came from immunoSEQ multiplex PCR; TCRdb's copy has only in-frame clones and leaves some out. The table lists around 600,000 clones, about 98% of them singletons. Naive CD8 cells were CD45RO-negative, positively selected for CCR7, excluding terminally differentiated effector memory CD45RA+ cells. Sequenced sample: naive CD8+ T cells sorted from blood. Source of these receptors: a young man in good health.

This CDR3 is CASSQSTFEYLSLAYEQYF. The DNA of the CDR3 is TGCGCCAGCAGTCAATCGACGTTTGAGTATTTGTCTTTGGCCTACGAGCAGTACTTC. This chain connects TRBV23-1 to TRBJ2-7; D unresolved. TRBV23-1 qualifies as an ORF whose function is uncertain. This CDR3 is 19 amino acids long. V was shortened by 0 bases and J by 2 bases, with 23 bases between the two germline ends.

The gene calls are TRBV7-9 and TRBJ2-1; D is undetermined. This CDR3 comprises 11 residues. Germline values: CDR1 SEHNR, CDR2 FQNEAQ (reference sequence). With 7 bases removed from V and 2 bases from J, the gap between germline ends came to 3 bases. The CDR3 region is CASIPYNEQFF. For the CDR3, the DNA is TGTGCCAGCATCCCCTACAATGAGCAGTTCTTC.

The gene calls are TRBV5-6 and TRBJ2-7; D is undetermined. Trimming pared 3 bases from V and 0 bases from J, leaving 13 bases between. CDR3 length: 15 residues. The V gene's germline CDR1 is SGHDT and CDR2 YYEEEE. CDR3: CASSSPRTASYEQYF. CDR3 DNA: TGTGCCAGCAGCTCCCCTCGTACAGCCTCCTACGAGCAGTACTTC.

The J gene is TRBJ2-1, the V gene TRBV27, with a possible D match to TRBD2 (6 bases). This CDR3 contains 15 residues. Trimming took off 7 bases at V and 5 bases at J, with 18 bases between the two ends. Germline-derived CDR1 and CDR2 are MNHEY and SMNVEV (reference sequence). CDR3 nucleotides: TGTGCCAGCACCATTGGGACTGGGGGACACAATGAGCAGTTCTTC. Protein product: CASTIGTGGHNEQFF.

This clone was picked up one time. The rearrangement links TRBV27 to TRBJ2-7; 8 nucleotides line up with TRBD1. Trimming at V came to 3 bases and at J to 3 bases, leaving 10 bases not matched to a gene. Germline V lookup: CDR1 MNHEY, CDR2 SMNVEV (reference sequence). The CDR3 length is 16 residues. The CDR3 loop is CASSFYADRAIYEQYF. The CDR3, as DNA: TGTGCCAGCAGTTTCTACGCGGACAGGGCTATCTACGAGCAGTACTTC.

The rearrangement links TRBV29-1 to TRBJ2-5, with D hard to call. V shed 0 bases and J shed 2 bases, with 10 bases lying between them. This CDR3 contains 14 residues. Germline CDR1 reads SQVTM; CDR2 reads ANQGSEA. CDR3 sequence (DNA): TGCAGCGTTGAAGAGATTCTAGGGCAAGAGACCCAGTACTTC. Protein product: CSVEEILGQETQYF.

This clone was observed once. This chain links TRBV11-2 with TRBJ2-7, with D perhaps TRBD2 (5 bases). The V end lost 4 bases, the J end lost 1 base, and 11 bases lay between the germline ends. This CDR3 spans 14 amino acids. Germline V gene data show CDR1 as SGHAT and CDR2 as FQNNGV. The CDR3 protein is CASSSTGNSYEQYF. As DNA, the CDR3 is TGTGCCAGCAGCTCTACCGGGAATTCCTACGAGCAGTACTTC.

V is TRBV4-1 and J is TRBJ2-1, with 10 bases aligning to TRBD2. Trimming cost V 1 base and J 8 bases; bases outside gene matches: 5. Germline V lookup: CDR1 MGHRA, CDR2 YSYEKL. This CDR3 region has 15 residues. CDR3 sequence (DNA): TGCGCCAGCAGCCAAGTGCCAGCGGGAGGGTATGAGCAGTTCTTC. This codes for CASSQVPAGGYEQFF.

For this clone: An end of the junction differs from the germline gene, which may be a read error. V is TRBV11-2 and J is TRBJ2-7; D gene uncertain. In germline, CDR1 is SGHAT, CDR2 FQNNGV. This CDR3 spans 11 amino acids. The CDR3 DNA reads as TGTGCCAGCAGTTCGGATTGGTCCGTGGGCTTC. Translation gives CASSSDWSVGF.

The rearrangement links TRBV7-9 to TRBJ1-5, with 7 nucleotides matching TRBD1. From germline, CDR1 is SEHNR and CDR2 FQNEAQ (reference sequence). The CDR3 spans 13 residues. The V segment lost 5 bases and the J segment 5 bases; nucleotides outside the gene matches: 3. This CDR3 is CASSQQGDQPQHF. The CDR3 bases are TGTGCCAGCAGCCAGCAGGGGGATCAGCCCCAGCATTTT.

Comment on this clone: Additional DNA sequences in this sample encode the identical CDR3. CDR3 amino acids: CASSVGGGAYNEQFF. CDR3 bases: TGTGCCAGCAGCGTAGGAGGGGGCGCCTACAATGAGCAGTTCTTC. The chain joins TRBV9 to TRBJ2-1; TRBD1 matches at 7 bases. The germline gives CDR1 SGDLS, CDR2 YYNGEE. This CDR3 is 15 amino acids long. With 0 bases clipped from V and 2 bases from J, the junction kept 2 bases outside the gene matches. Based on the CDR3 plus reference TRBV9 and TRBJ2-1, the full variable domain is DSGVTQTPKHLITATGQRVTLRCSPRSGDLSVYWYQQSLDQGLQFLIQYYNGEERAKGNILERFSAQQFPDLHSELNLSSLELGDSALYFCASSVGGGAYNEQFFGPGTRLTVL.

The chain uses TRBV28 and TRBJ2-3, with D tentatively TRBD1 (5 bases). V gave up 3 bases and J gave up 7 bases, with 14 bases separating them. CDR1 MDHEN and CDR2 SYDVKM come from the germline V gene. The CDR3 has 14 residues. CDR3 loop: CASSLNPPGNTQYF. The CDR3 DNA reads as TGTGCCAGCAGTTTGAACCCCCCAGGGAATACGCAGTATTTT.

The chain recombines TRBV15 with TRBJ2-7; 8 bases match TRBD2. V lost 3 bases to trimming and J lost 2 bases; unmatched junction nucleotides: 3. Germline values: CDR1 LNHNV, CDR2 YYDKDF (reference sequence). The CDR3 extends over 14 amino acids. Here the CDR3 DNA reads TGTGCCACCAGCAGGGCCGGGAGGGCCTACGAGCAGTACTTC. Residues: CATSRAGRAYEQYF.

The chain has TRBV19 and TRBJ2-6, with 8 positions matching TRBD1. J lost 2 bases, V lost 4 bases, and 1 base had no gene match. The germline gives CDR1 LNHDA, CDR2 SQIVND (reference sequence). The CDR3 has 15 residues. CDR3 sequence reads: CASSTQGAGANVLTF. The CDR3, as DNA: TGTGCCAGTAGTACACAGGGGGCTGGGGCCAACGTCCTGACTTTC. Full variable domain (outside the CDR3, taken from reference TRBV19 and TRBJ2-6): DGGITQSPKYLFRKEGQNVTLSCEQNLNHDAMYWYRQDPGQGLRLIYYSQIVNDFQKGDIAEGYSVSREKKESFPLTVTSAQKNPTAFYLCASSTQGAGANVLTFGAGSRLTVL.

The chain carries TRBV4-1 and TRBJ2-7, with TRBD2 matching over 7 bases. The V gene's germline CDR1 is MGHRA and CDR2 YSYEKL. Losses at the gene ends were 0 bases for V and 0 bases for J; bases not matched to a gene: 5. The CDR3 totals 16 residues. In DNA form, the CDR3 reads TGCGCCAGCAGCCAAGATTTAGCGGGCTTCTCCTACGAGCAGTACTTC. Residues: CASSQDLAGFSYEQYF.

The chain uses TRBV19 and TRBJ1-5, with 7 bases that match TRBD1. CDR1 and CDR2 from the germline V gene are LNHDA and SQIVND (reference sequence). The CDR3 spans 14 residues. Unmatched junction bases numbered 7, after V lost 5 bases and J lost 6 bases. The CDR3 reads CASSPWDSTQPQHF. CDR3 DNA sequence: TGTGCCAGTAGTCCGTGGGACAGTACTCAGCCCCAGCATTTT. The whole variable domain, remainder taken from reference TRBV19 and TRBJ1-5, is DGGITQSPKYLFRKEGQNVTLSCEQNLNHDAMYWYRQDPGQGLRLIYYSQIVNDFQKGDIAEGYSVSREKKESFPLTVTSAQKNPTAFYLCASSPWDSTQPQHFGDGTRLSIL.

This chain joins TRBV28 and TRBJ2-5; D remains ambiguous. The ends were cut back, 3 bases at V and 5 bases at J, with 4 bases in the middle. The length of the CDR3 is 11 residues. CDR1 and CDR2 (germline): MDHEN, SYDVKM. Written as DNA, the CDR3 is TGTGCCAGCAGTTTTGTCGAGACCCAGTACTTC. Encoded protein: CASSFVETQYF.

V gene TRBV2 combines with J gene TRBJ2-1, with TRBD2 identical over 8 bases. The CDR3 sequence is 19 residues long. After removal of 3 bases from V and 2 bases from J, the junction contained 15 bases not matched to a gene. Germline CDR1 and CDR2: SNHLY and FYNNEI. The CDR3 spells CASSDLSKERETTYNEQFF. CDR3 DNA: TGTGCCAGCAGTGACTTATCCAAAGAGCGGGAGACCACCTACAATGAGCAGTTCTTC. Supplemented by reference TRBV2 and TRBJ2-1, the full variable domain reads EPEVTQTPSHQVTQMGQEVILRCVPISNHLYFYWYRQILGQKVEFLVSFYNNEISEKSEIFDDQFSVERPDGSNFTLKIRSTKLEDSAMYFCASSDLSKERETTYNEQFFGPGTRLTVL.

The rearrangement uses TRBV27 and TRBJ1-5; D call uncertain. Trimming pared 1 base from V and 1 base from J, leaving 2 bases between. Germline V CDR1 and CDR2: MNHEY, SMNVEV (reference sequence). The CDR3 has 13 residues. CDR3 in amino acids: CASSLWSNQPQHF. Here the CDR3 DNA reads TGTGCCAGCAGTTTATGGAGCAATCAGCCCCAGCATTTT.

The chain has TRBV7-2 and TRBJ2-1; the D is unclear. Germline assignment: CDR1 SGHTA and CDR2 FQGNSA. The CDR3 covers 15 residues. The V and J ends lost 3 bases and 6 bases respectively, with 15 bases between them. This chain's CDR3 is CASSFRPGVSNEQFF. CDR3 in DNA: TGTGCCAGCAGCTTTAGACCTGGAGTTAGCAATGAGCAGTTCTTC. Looking up the rest from reference TRBV7-2 and TRBJ2-1 gives the full variable domain: GAGVSQSPSNKVTEKGKDVELRCDPISGHTALYWYRQSLGQGLEFLIYFQGNSAPDKSGLPSDRFSAERTGGSVSTLTIQRTQQEDSAVYLCASSFRPGVSNEQFFGPGTRLTVL.

The rearrangement uses TRBV4-1 and TRBJ1-1, with 9 bases identical to TRBD1. This CDR3 comprises 17 residues. Trimming removed 6 bases from V and 0 bases from J; junction bases left unmatched: 11. Germline values: CDR1 MGHRA, CDR2 YSYEKL. The CDR3 reads CASSPSGTGRMNTEAFF. The CDR3 DNA is TGCGCCAGCAGTCCGTCAGGGACAGGGAGAATGAACACTGAAGCTTTCTTT.

The V gene is TRBV7-2, the J gene TRBJ2-7; D gene unclear. CDR1 and CDR2 (germline): SGHTA, FQGNSA. V was cut by 5 bases and J by 7 bases, with 15 bases left in between. The CDR3 runs 13 residues. The CDR3 sequence: CASSVTLRVEQYF. CDR3 nucleotides: TGTGCCAGCAGCGTGACGCTACGTGTGGAGCAGTACTTC. Complete variable domain (other parts from reference TRBV7-2 and TRBJ2-7): GAGVSQSPSNKVTEKGKDVELRCDPISGHTALYWYRQSLGQGLEFLIYFQGNSAPDKSGLPSDRFSAERTGGSVSTLTIQRTQQEDSAVYLCASSVTLRVEQYFGPGTRLTVT.

A remark on this clone: The sample holds other DNA sequences that translate to the same CDR3. J is TRBJ2-5 and V is TRBV28; possible D gene TRBD2, 5 bases. Germline V gene sequence: CDR1 MDHEN, CDR2 SYDVKM. CDR3 length: 13 amino acids. V was trimmed by 2 bases and J by 1 base, leaving 5 bases between them. For the CDR3, the DNA is TGTGCCAGCAGTTTAAGCGGCCAAGAGACCCAGTACTTC. As protein: CASSLSGQETQYF.

This chain uses TRBV27 with TRBJ2-7; possible D gene TRBD1, 6 bases. The CDR3 spans 13 residues. V was trimmed by 8 bases and J by 2 bases, leaving 13 bases between them. Looked up from germline, CDR1 is MNHEY and CDR2 is SMNVEV (reference sequence). The CDR3 loop is CASGLGQTYEQYF. In DNA form, the CDR3 reads TGTGCCAGCGGCCTCGGACAGACCTACGAGCAGTACTTC.

As regards this clone: Relative to the germline gene, one junction end is altered; a read error may explain this. The rearrangement links TRBV5-6 to TRBJ2-1; TRBD1 matches 9 bases. The CDR3 length is 15 residues. Looked up from germline, CDR1 is SGHDT and CDR2 is YYEEEE. In DNA form, the CDR3 reads TGTGCCAGCAGTTTGGCGGGGACAGGGACCCATGAGCAGTTCTTC. This codes for CASSLAGTGTHEQFF.

The chain couples TRBV6-4 to TRBJ2-3, with a tentative D call TRBD1 (6 bases). The V end was cut by 3 bases, the J end by 6 bases, with 13 bases between. Germline CDR1 reads MRHNA; CDR2 reads SNTAGT. This CDR3 region has 14 residues. As DNA, the CDR3 is TGTGCCAGCAGTGATTCCCCCAGGGGCGATACGCAGTATTTT. It is translated as CASSDSPRGDTQYF.

The rearrangement uses TRBV4-1 and TRBJ2-7; D gene ambiguous. The CDR3 covers 14 residues. CDR1 and CDR2 from the germline V gene are MGHRA and YSYEKL. Trimming shortened V by 1 base and J by 2 bases, and 9 bases separated the two germline ends. Here the CDR3 DNA reads TGCGCCAGCAGCCAAGTATCCCCTGCCTACGAGCAGTACTTC. Amino acid sequence: CASSQVSPAYEQYF.